What follows describes a single TCR beta chain. As yet, its antigen is unknown. This sample is drawn from a study of cytomegalovirus exposure and HLA in healthy donors. About the research overall: The Caucasian-associated ancestry cluster held over 65% of some 420 genotyped donors.

Germline CDR1 SGHRS, CDR2 YFSETQ. The CDR3 runs to 14 residues. V lost 4 bases and J 6 bases, leaving 15 bases between the germline ends. Study outcomes and limitations: A later analysis found most CMV-associated TCR beta chains apparently HLA-restricted.

60 Vbeta and 13 Jbeta primers were used in PCR. Authors' methods: An analysis that came later counted 77 million or so unique TCR beta chains, some 11 million shared. TCRdb keeps only in-frame clones here, not all; method: immunoSEQ multiplex PCR. V, J and clone size were drawn from that table, and D and trimming were deduced from the DNA. The sample gives approximately 110,000 clones, roughly three quarters of which show up once; 2.5% to 3.5% is in the top ten. The sequence derives from a man aged 30 to 45 in good health and CMV-seronegative. J is TRBJ2-3 and V is TRBV5-1; D ambiguous. Source material: PBMCs. DNA of the CDR3: TGCGCCAGCAGCCATGACTCCCCCCCGGATACGCAGTATTTT. Translation gives CASSHDSPPDTQYF.